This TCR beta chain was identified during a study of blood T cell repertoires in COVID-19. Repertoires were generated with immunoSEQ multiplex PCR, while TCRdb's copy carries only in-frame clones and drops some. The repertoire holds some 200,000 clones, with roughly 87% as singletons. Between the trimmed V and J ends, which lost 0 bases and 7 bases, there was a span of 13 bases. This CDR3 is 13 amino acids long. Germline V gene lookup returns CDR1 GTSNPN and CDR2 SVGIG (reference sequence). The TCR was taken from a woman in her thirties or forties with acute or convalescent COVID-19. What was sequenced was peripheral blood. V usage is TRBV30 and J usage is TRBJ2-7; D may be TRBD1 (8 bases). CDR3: CAWSVQGGREQYF. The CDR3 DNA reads TGTGCCTGGAGTGTACAGGGGGGGAGGGAGCAGTACTTC.